Listed below are T cell receptor beta chains from one sample, sequenced in a study of CD8 T cells in ankylosing spondylitis. One entry per CDR3 protein, called by TCRdb with MiXCR from the 5' RACE reads. The sample records 350,000 to 450,000 distinct CDR3 sequences, roughly 20% being singletons. The source material was blood, either unsorted or a sorted T cell fraction (not recorded which). Receptors were obtained from a male donor with ankylosing spondylitis or in good health (not recorded which). CDR3s include the opening cysteine and the closing phenylalanine or tryptophan. D genes are given only for firm matches. Size is omitted from some rows. Given values are once, few, many or a class for expanded clones.

15	TRBV6-1	TRBJ2-3	.	once	TGTGCCAGCAACCCCAGGGGGCTAGCGGTGGATACGCAGTATTTT	CASNPRGLAVDTQYF
13	TRBV20-1	TRBJ1-5	.	few	TGCAGTGCTCAGGGTGATAGCAATCAGCCCCAGCATTTT	CSAQGDSNQPQHF
14	TRBV7-6	TRBJ2-7	.	.	TGTGCCAGCAGCTTTGCAGGGGACCTCTACGAGCAGTACTTC	CASSFAGDLYEQYF
13	TRBV5-1	TRBJ2-1	.	many	TGCGCCAGCAGCTTGCACTACAGGAATGAGCAGTTCTTC	CASSLHYRNEQFF
16	TRBV28	TRBJ2-5	TRBD2	once	TGTGCCAGCAGTCACAGCGTAGCGGGGGTCCAAGAGACCCAGTACTTC	CASSHSVAGVQETQYF
18	TRBV2	TRBJ2-3	TRBD2	.	TGTGCCAGCAGTGAAGGACTAGCGGGGGGGTCCACTACAGATACGCAGTATTTT	CASSEGLAGGSTTDTQYF
13	TRBV29-1	TRBJ2-7	.	many	TGCAGCGTTGTAGAAGGCAGGTCCTACGAGCAGTACTTC	CSVVEGRSYEQYF
16	TRBV29-1	TRBJ2-7	TRBD1	few	TGCAGCGTTGATGGGATAACGGGACAGGGGCTTGACGAGCAGTACTTC	CSVDGITGQGLDEQYF
16	TRBV6-1	TRBJ2-1	.	.	TGTGCCAGCAGTGATGTCCGGGGGGCCCGTGGGGATGAGCAGTTCTTC	CASSDVRGARGDEQFF
16	TRBV4-1	TRBJ1-6	.	few	TGCGCCAGCAGCCAAGGGGAGGACCCTTTTAATTCACCCCTCCACTTT	CASSQGEDPFNSPLHF
15	TRBV7-9	TRBJ2-1	TRBD2	few	TGTGCCAGCAGCTTAAGTCCTAGCGGGAACAATGAGCAGTTCTTC	CASSLSPSGNNEQFF
16	TRBV29-1	TRBJ2-6	.	.	TGCAGCGTTGAACGGACGGATTCCTCTGGGGCCAACGTCCTGACTTTC	CSVERTDSSGANVLTF
15	TRBV27	TRBJ2-3	TRBD2	.	TGTGCCAGCAGCCCCCGCGGGGGGCGGGGAGATACGCAGTATTTT	CASSPRGGRGDTQYF
15	TRBV19	TRBJ2-1	TRBD1	.	TGTGCCAGTAGGGACGGACAGGGGCCCTACAATGAGCAGTTCTTC	CASRDGQGPYNEQFF
14	TRBV28	TRBJ2-5	.	few	TGTGCCAGCAGTTTGAACCCAGTTAGGGAGACCCAGTACTTC	CASSLNPVRETQYF
13	TRBV12-3/TRBV12-4	TRBJ2-7	TRBD2	.	TGTGCCAGCACCAAAGCGGGGGGGCAGGAGCAGTACTTC	CASTKAGGQEQYF
15	TRBV12-3/TRBV12-4	TRBJ2-1	.	.	TGTGCCAGCAGTTTAGTTTCACTAACCTACAATGAGCAGTTCTTC	CASSLVSLTYNEQFF
17	TRBV4-1	TRBJ1-2	TRBD1	few	TGCGCCAGCAGCCAGGTATCCTGGGACAGGAATATCTATGGCTACACCTTC	CASSQVSWDRNIYGYTF
14	TRBV12-3/TRBV12-4	TRBJ2-3	.	.	TGTGCCAGCAGTTTTGGGGAGAGCACAGATACGCAGTATTTT	CASSFGESTDTQYF
16	TRBV20-1	TRBJ2-1	TRBD2	.	TGCAGTGCTAGGACTAGCGGGGGTTCTACCTACAATGAGCAGTTCTTC	CSARTSGGSTYNEQFF
13	TRBV28	TRBJ2-7	.	.	TGTGCCAGCAGTTCCCCGAGTCGAGCCGAGCAGTACTTC	CASSSPSRAEQYF
15	TRBV3-1	TRBJ2-5	TRBD1	few	TGTGCCAGCAGCCAGGCCGGGACAGTCCAAGAGACCCAGTACTTC	CASSQAGTVQETQYF
14	TRBV3-1	TRBJ1-2	.	.	TGTGCCAGCAGCCAATGGCAGACGTTCTATGGCTACACCTTC	CASSQWQTFYGYTF
15	TRBV9	TRBJ2-3	TRBD2	few	TGTGCCAGCAGCCTTAGCGGGGGGTTTGCAGATACGCAGTATTTT	CASSLSGGFADTQYF
16	TRBV28	TRBJ2-3	TRBD2	.	TGTGCCAGCAGTTTCTTAGCGGGGGCCCGCACAGATACGCAGTATTTT	CASSFLAGARTDTQYF
16	TRBV5-6	TRBJ2-3	.	.	TGTGCCAGCAGCACGATCACGGACCTTAGCACAGATACGCAGTATTTT	CASSTITDLSTDTQYF
15	TRBV20-1	TRBJ2-3	.	few	TGCAGTGCTAGAGATACGGGGGGCTACACAGATACGCAGTATTTT	CSARDTGGYTDTQYF
15	TRBV12-3/TRBV12-4	TRBJ2-3	.	few	TGTGCCAGCAGTCCCGTGGGCGAAAGCACAGATACGCAGTATTTT	CASSPVGESTDTQYF
17	TRBV27	TRBJ2-6	.	.	TGTGCCAGCAGCCAAGATGGACGCGGGTTTGGGGCCAACGTCCTGACTTTC	CASSQDGRGFGANVLTF
14	TRBV24-1	TRBJ2-1	.	few	TGTGCCACCAGTGAGGCAGGGGCAATTAATGAGCAGTTCTTC	CATSEAGAINEQFF
19	TRBV6-1	TRBJ2-3	TRBD2	few	TGTGCCAGCAGTGAAGCCAGCTCCTTAGCGGGGGACCTCACAGATACGCAGTATTTT	CASSEASSLAGDLTDTQYF
14	TRBV7-9	TRBJ2-3	.	.	TGTGCCAGCAGCCTCCGACTAGGGACAGATACGCAGTATTTT	CASSLRLGTDTQYF
15	TRBV30	TRBJ2-1	TRBD1	.	TGTGCCTGGACCACAGGGGTCGCCCCCTACAATGAGCAGTTCTTC	CAWTTGVAPYNEQFF
15	TRBV5-6	TRBJ2-7	.	.	TGTGCCAGCAGCCCCCGGGGACCCATACCAGGCGAGCAGTACTTC	CASSPRGPIPGEQYF
15	TRBV6-5	TRBJ2-1	TRBD1	few	TGTGCCAGCAGTTATTCCGGTGAGGGGGCAGATGAGCAGTTCTTC	CASSYSGEGADEQFF
11	TRBV12-3/TRBV12-4	TRBJ2-7	.	.	TGTGCCAGCAGAACCTCGGGGGAGCAGTACTTC	CASRTSGEQYF
14	TRBV12-3/TRBV12-4	TRBJ2-3	.	few	TGTGCCAGCAGCCCATCCCCGGGGGCGTATACGCAGTATTTT	CASSPSPGAYTQYF
17	TRBV10-3	TRBJ2-1	.	few	TGTGCCATCAGTGAGGATCGACTTGGGGGCACCTACAATGAGCAGTTCTTC	CAISEDRLGGTYNEQFF
16	TRBV27	TRBJ2-2	.	.	TGTGCCAGCAGTTCGGCACAGGGGAGGGGCACCGGGGAGCTGTTTTTT	CASSSAQGRGTGELFF
14	TRBV12-3/TRBV12-4	TRBJ1-5	.	few	TGTGCCAGCCAAGGAGAGAGGGGCAATCAGCCCCAGCATTTT	CASQGERGNQPQHF
15	TRBV7-9	TRBJ2-1	.	few	TGTGCCAGCGCGCCCTGGACGCCGCTCGACAATGAGCAGTTCTTC	CASAPWTPLDNEQFF
13	TRBV5-6	TRBJ1-5	.	.	TGTGCCAGCAGCTTGACAATGGGTCAGCCCCAGCATTTT	CASSLTMGQPQHF
17	TRBV11-1	TRBJ1-1	TRBD1	.	TGTGCCAGCAGCTTACTAGGGACAGGGTGGCCTAACACTGAAGCTTTCTTT	CASSLLGTGWPNTEAFF
16	TRBV27	TRBJ2-2	.	.	TGTGCCAGCAGTTTCCTCCCGGCCCCGAACACCGGGGAGCTGTTTTTT	CASSFLPAPNTGELFF
14	TRBV5-1	TRBJ2-1	.	few	TGCGCCAGCAGCTTATCTGGAACGTACACTGAGCAGTTCTTC	CASSLSGTYTEQFF
11	TRBV11-2	TRBJ2-3	.	few	TGTGCCAGTAGTACGGGAGATACGCAGTATTTT	CASSTGDTQYF
14	TRBV14	TRBJ1-1	.	.	TGTGCCAGCAGCCAATTTGAGGGTGACACTGAAGCTTTCTTT	CASSQFEGDTEAFF
15	TRBV11-3	TRBJ2-7	.	few	TGTGCCAGCAGCTTAGGTTCTAGCCCCGTCTACGAGCAGTACTTC	CASSLGSSPVYEQYF
11	TRBV5-5	TRBJ1-3	TRBD1	many	TGTGCCAGCAGCTTGGCCTCGGGACAGGTTTTT	CASSLASGQVF
15	TRBV20-1	TRBJ2-1	TRBD2	few	TGCAGTGCTAGAGATTTAAGGGGACTAGATTATGAGCAGTTCTTC	CSARDLRGLDYEQFF
14	TRBV6-1	TRBJ2-7	TRBD1	few	TGTGCCAGCAGTGAATTACAGGGGACCTACGAGCAGTACTTC	CASSELQGTYEQYF
19	TRBV3-1	TRBJ2-1	TRBD2	.	TGTGCCAGCAGCTTAGGGACTAGCGGGGTAGGTAGCACCTACAATGAGCAGTTCTTC	CASSLGTSGVGSTYNEQFF
16	TRBV18	TRBJ2-3	TRBD1	.	TGTGCCAGCTCACCTTGGGACAGGGAAAGCACAGATACGCAGTATTTT	CASSPWDRESTDTQYF
13	TRBV2	TRBJ2-3	.	.	TGTGCCAGCAGTGAACTAGCGCCAGATACGCAGTATTTT	CASSELAPDTQYF
16	TRBV6-2/TRBV6-3	TRBJ2-7	TRBD2	few	TGTGCCAGCAGTCCCTCACTAGCGGGGGCCCCGGTCGAGCAGTACTTC	CASSPSLAGAPVEQYF